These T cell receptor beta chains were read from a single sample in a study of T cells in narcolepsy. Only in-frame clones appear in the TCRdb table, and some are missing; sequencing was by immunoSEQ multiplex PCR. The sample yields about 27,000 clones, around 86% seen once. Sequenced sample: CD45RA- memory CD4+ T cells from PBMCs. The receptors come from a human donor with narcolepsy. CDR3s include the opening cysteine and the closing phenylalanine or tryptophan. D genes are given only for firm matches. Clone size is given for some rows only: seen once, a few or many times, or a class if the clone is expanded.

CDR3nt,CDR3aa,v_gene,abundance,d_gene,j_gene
TGCGCCAGCATCTCCACGCCAGGGACAGGGGTCGGGACGCAGTATTTT,CASISTPGTGVGTQYF,TRBV5-1,NA,TRBD1,TRBJ2-3
TGTGCCAGCAGCCATGGGCAGTTCACCGGGGAGCTGTTTTTT,CASSHGQFTGELFF,TRBV9,NA,NA,TRBJ2-2
TGTGCCAGCAGCTTTAGCCAGGGGCTGTATGGCTACACCTTC,CASSFSQGLYGYTF,TRBV7-2,NA,NA,TRBJ1-2
TGTGCCAGCTCACCATGGGCCGAAGGGGCCTATGGCTACACCTTC,CASSPWAEGAYGYTF,TRBV18,NA,NA,TRBJ1-2
TGTGCCAGCAGCCCAATAGCGGGGGCGACAAGCACAGATACGCAGTATTTT,CASSPIAGATSTDTQYF,TRBV5-4,NA,TRBD2,TRBJ2-3
TGTGCCAGCAGTGAAAGACAGGTTTGGAATGAAAAACTGTTTTTT,CASSERQVWNEKLFF,TRBV6-1,once,NA,TRBJ1-4
TGTGCCAGTAGTATTGACCCAGTGAACACTGAAGCTTTCTTT,CASSIDPVNTEAFF,TRBV19,NA,NA,TRBJ1-1
TGCGCCAGCAGTGAGTCGGGGCTAACAGATACGCAGTATTTT,CASSESGLTDTQYF,TRBV10-1,NA,NA,TRBJ2-3
TGTGCCAGCTCACCCCCCCCTCATTTTAATCAGCCCCAGCATTTT,CASSPPPHFNQPQHF,TRBV18,once,NA,TRBJ1-5
TGCAGCGTGCAAGGGGATACTAACTATGGCTACACCTTC,CSVQGDTNYGYTF,TRBV29-1,NA,NA,TRBJ1-2
TGTGCCAGCAGTTTCTTGGCCAGTCCCTACGAGCAGTACTTC,CASSFLASPYEQYF,TRBV27,NA,NA,TRBJ2-7
TGTGCCAGCAGCCAACGTGAGAGTTGGTATGGCTACACCTTC,CASSQRESWYGYTF,TRBV4-2,NA,NA,TRBJ1-2
TGTGCCAGCAGTGAAGCTTCAGGTTGGGATACTGAAGCTTTCTTT,CASSEASGWDTEAFF,TRBV6-1,once,NA,TRBJ1-1
TGTGCCAGCAGTCAAGGGGGGTCAAACACCTTC,CASSQGGSNTF,TRBV6-5,NA,NA,TRBJ1-2
TGTGCCAGCAGCCTCGGTGGAGGACCGACTTACAATGAGCAGTTCTTC,CASSLGGGPTYNEQFF,TRBV6-6,NA,NA,TRBJ2-1
TGTGCCAGCAGCTTGGGGGGACAGGCTAATCAGCCCCAGCATTTT,CASSLGGQANQPQHF,TRBV5-4,NA,TRBD1,TRBJ1-5
TGCGCCAGCAGCTACCTCAACAATGAGCAGTTCTTC,CASSYLNNEQFF,TRBV5-1,NA,NA,TRBJ2-1
TGCAGCGTTGAAGATTTACTAGCGGGGCAGGATACGCAGTATTTT,CSVEDLLAGQDTQYF,TRBV29-1,NA,TRBD2,TRBJ2-3
TGCGCCAGCACCCCCTCGGGGGGCGGGGGGGCCGGAGATACGCAGTATTTT,CASTPSGGGGAGDTQYF,TRBV5-1,NA,TRBD2,TRBJ2-3
TGTGCCACCCAGGTCGCTATTATGACAGATACGCAGTATTTT,CATQVAIMTDTQYF,TRBV2,NA,NA,TRBJ2-3
TGCGCCAGCAGCCAAGACCTAAGAGTAGTCGGGAGCTCCTATAATTCACCCCTCCACTTT,CASSQDLRVVGSSYNSPLHF,TRBV4-1,NA,NA,TRBJ1-6
TGTGCCAGCAGCCCTCGACAGGGGACTAGCTATGGCTACACCTTC,CASSPRQGTSYGYTF,TRBV7-6,NA,TRBD1,TRBJ1-2
TGTGCCAGCAAGGGGGACAATCGGGAAGCTTTCTTT,CASKGDNREAFF,TRBV6-1,few,NA,TRBJ1-1
TGTGCCATCACCCAAGAGGCCGGCACTGAAGCTTTCTTT,CAITQEAGTEAFF,TRBV10-3,NA,NA,TRBJ1-1
TGTGCCAGCAGCCAAGAAATAGAAGGGTGGCTGTTTTTT,CASSQEIEGWLFF,TRBV4-2,NA,NA,TRBJ1-4
TGTGCCAGCAGGAACGGGATTCACTCTGGAAACACCATATATTTT,CASRNGIHSGNTIYF,TRBV6-5,NA,NA,TRBJ1-3
TGTGCCAGCATGACAGGGGGCAATCAGCCCCAGCATTTT,CASMTGGNQPQHF,TRBV6-5,NA,TRBD1,TRBJ1-5
TGTGCCACCAGCAGAGATGTGGGCGAGGAAGAGACCCAGTACTTC,CATSRDVGEEETQYF,TRBV15,NA,NA,TRBJ2-5
TGTGCCAGCAGCCCAGCTGGGGGGGGACTTCACACAGATACGCAGTATTTT,CASSPAGGGLHTDTQYF,TRBV7-6,NA,TRBD2,TRBJ2-3
TGTGCCAGCCTGACCCGGGGCGCAGCAGAGACCCAGTACTTC,CASLTRGAAETQYF,TRBV28,NA,NA,TRBJ2-5
TGTGCCAGCAGCTCCCGACAGGGATTAAGGGGCTACACCTTC,CASSSRQGLRGYTF,TRBV11-2,NA,TRBD1,TRBJ1-2
TGCGCCAGCAGGGGACAGGGGGCTGATTACTATGGCTACACCTTC,CASRGQGADYYGYTF,TRBV5-1,NA,TRBD1,TRBJ1-2
TGCGCCAGCAGCCAAGCGGGACAGGGGGATTCACCCCTCCACTTT,CASSQAGQGDSPLHF,TRBV4-1,NA,TRBD1,TRBJ1-6
TGTGCCACCAGCAGAGATCATAATGAAAAACTGTTTTTT,CATSRDHNEKLFF,TRBV15,few,NA,TRBJ1-4
TGTGCCAGCAGCTTACGCGTTAGTAGTTCCTACAATGAGCAGTTCTTC,CASSLRVSSSYNEQFF,TRBV11-3,NA,NA,TRBJ2-1
TGTGCCAGCAGCTTGGGCAGCTCCTACAATGAGCAGTTCTTC,CASSLGSSYNEQFF,TRBV7-8,NA,NA,TRBJ2-1
TGTGCCAGCAGCTGGGATTGGCGGGGGAACACCGGGGAGCTGTTTTTT,CASSWDWRGNTGELFF,TRBV7-2,NA,NA,TRBJ2-2
TGTGCCAGCAGCTTAGGACAGGGGGCGGCGGCTTTCTTT,CASSLGQGAAAFF,TRBV11-2,NA,TRBD1,TRBJ1-1
TGTGCCAGCAGCTTAAACGGGGGCGCTGAAAAACTGTTTTTT,CASSLNGGAEKLFF,TRBV7-6,NA,NA,TRBJ1-4
TGTGCCAGCAGCTTGGAAGGGGGACAGTATGGCTACACCTTC,CASSLEGGQYGYTF,TRBV5-4,NA,TRBD1,TRBJ1-2
TGTGCCAGCAGTCCAATCGGGGGGCTCGGCTATGGCTACACCTTC,CASSPIGGLGYGYTF,TRBV27,NA,NA,TRBJ1-2
TGCGCCAGCAGCTTATTCGGGACAGCCAACACCGGGGAGCTGTTTTTT,CASSLFGTANTGELFF,TRBV5-1,NA,TRBD1,TRBJ2-2
TGTGCCAGCAGCTTATTGGTGGGGCAAGGTGAGCAGTTCTTC,CASSLLVGQGEQFF,TRBV11-1,NA,NA,TRBJ2-1
TGTGCCAGCAGCCACGACAGGGAAGAGACCCAGTACTTC,CASSHDREETQYF,TRBV7-7,NA,TRBD1,TRBJ2-5
TGTGCCAGCAGCTTAGGTCTAGGGGTTGGTGGCACAGATACGCAGTATTTT,CASSLGLGVGGTDTQYF,TRBV13,NA,NA,TRBJ2-3
TGCAGCGTGCACAGTCCGGGGATGGGTGAAAAACTGTTTTTT,CSVHSPGMGEKLFF,TRBV29-1,NA,NA,TRBJ1-4
TGTGCCAGTAGTAGGGGGACAGCTGGTTACAATGAGCAGTTCTTC,CASSRGTAGYNEQFF,TRBV19,NA,TRBD1,TRBJ2-1
TGCGCCAGCAGCCCCGGCTGGGGATATGATTCACCCCTCCACTTT,CASSPGWGYDSPLHF,TRBV4-1,NA,NA,TRBJ1-6
TGTGCCAGCAGCTGGGGGGCTAGCGGGCCCAATGAGCAGTTCTTC,CASSWGASGPNEQFF,TRBV11-2,few,TRBD2,TRBJ2-1
TGTGCCAGCTCCCGGTCCGGGAGCTACAATGAGCAGTTCTTC,CASSRSGSYNEQFF,TRBV13,NA,NA,TRBJ2-1
TGTGCCAGCAGCTTCTCACACCAAGAGACCCAGTACTTC,CASSFSHQETQYF,TRBV11-2,NA,NA,TRBJ2-5
TGTGCCAGCTCACCAACGAAAACAGGGGCCACAGATACGCAGTATTTT,CASSPTKTGATDTQYF,TRBV18,NA,TRBD1,TRBJ2-3
TGTGCCAGCAGCCTGCTAGCGGGGGGAACAGAGACCCAGTACTTC,CASSLLAGGTETQYF,TRBV5-8,NA,TRBD2,TRBJ2-5